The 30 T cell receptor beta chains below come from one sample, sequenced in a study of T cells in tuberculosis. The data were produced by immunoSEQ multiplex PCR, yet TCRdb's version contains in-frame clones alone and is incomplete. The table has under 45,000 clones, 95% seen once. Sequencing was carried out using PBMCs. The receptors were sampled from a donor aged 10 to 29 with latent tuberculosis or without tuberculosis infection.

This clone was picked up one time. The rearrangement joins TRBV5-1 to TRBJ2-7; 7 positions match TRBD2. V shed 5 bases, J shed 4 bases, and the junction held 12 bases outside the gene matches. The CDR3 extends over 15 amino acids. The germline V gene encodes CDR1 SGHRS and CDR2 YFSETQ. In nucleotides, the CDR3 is TGCGCCAGCAGAAATGGTCCGGGACTAAGTTACGAGCAGTACTTC. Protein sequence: CASRNGPGLSYEQYF.

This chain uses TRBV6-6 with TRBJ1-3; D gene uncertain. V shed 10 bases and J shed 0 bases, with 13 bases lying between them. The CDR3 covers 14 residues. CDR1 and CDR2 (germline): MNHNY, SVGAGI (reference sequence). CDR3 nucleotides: TGTGCCACCGGCCCTGACACCTCTGGAAACACCATATATTTT. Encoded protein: CATGPDTSGNTIYF.

This CDR3 reads CASSYGTGDNYGYTF. CDR3 coding DNA: TGTGCCAGCAGTTATGGGACAGGGGATAACTATGGCTACACCTTC. V is TRBV6-5 and J is TRBJ1-2; 10 nucleotides match TRBD1. The CDR3 spans 15 residues. With 3 bases clipped from V and 1 base from J, the junction kept 2 bases outside the gene matches. The V gene's germline CDR1 is MNHEY and CDR2 SVGAGI.

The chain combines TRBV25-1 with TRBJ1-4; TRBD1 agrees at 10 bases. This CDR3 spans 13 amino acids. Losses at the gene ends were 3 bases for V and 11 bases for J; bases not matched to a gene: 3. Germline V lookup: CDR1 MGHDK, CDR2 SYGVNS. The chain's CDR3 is CASSDRTGGKLFF. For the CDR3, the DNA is TGTGCCAGCAGTGATCGGACAGGGGGTAAACTGTTTTTT.

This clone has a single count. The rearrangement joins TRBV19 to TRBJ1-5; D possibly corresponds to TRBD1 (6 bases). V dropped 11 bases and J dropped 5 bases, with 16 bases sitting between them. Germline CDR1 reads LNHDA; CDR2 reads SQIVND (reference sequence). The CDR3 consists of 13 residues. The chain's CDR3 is CAGSRGADQPQHF. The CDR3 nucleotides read TGTGCCGGATCCCGGGGGGCCGATCAGCCCCAGCATTTT.

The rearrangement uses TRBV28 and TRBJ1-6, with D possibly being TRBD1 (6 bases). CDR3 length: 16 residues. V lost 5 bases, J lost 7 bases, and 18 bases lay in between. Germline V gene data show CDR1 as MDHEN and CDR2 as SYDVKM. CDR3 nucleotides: TGTGCCAGCAGTATTTTCACCGGGACACAAAATTCACCCCTCCACTTT. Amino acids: CASSIFTGTQNSPLHF.

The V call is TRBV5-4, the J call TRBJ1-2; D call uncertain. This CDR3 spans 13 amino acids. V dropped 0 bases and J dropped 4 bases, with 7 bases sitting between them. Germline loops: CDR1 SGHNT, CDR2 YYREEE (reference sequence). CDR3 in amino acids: CASSLGAFYGYTF. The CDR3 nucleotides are TGTGCCAGCAGCTTGGGGGCTTTCTATGGCTACACCTTC.

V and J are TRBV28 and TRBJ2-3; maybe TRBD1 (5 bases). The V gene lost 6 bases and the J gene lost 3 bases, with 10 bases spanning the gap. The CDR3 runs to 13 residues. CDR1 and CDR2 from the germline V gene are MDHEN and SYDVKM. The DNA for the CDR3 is TGTGCCAGCAGGGGGCGAGCGACAGATACGCAGTATTTT. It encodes CASRGRATDTQYF.

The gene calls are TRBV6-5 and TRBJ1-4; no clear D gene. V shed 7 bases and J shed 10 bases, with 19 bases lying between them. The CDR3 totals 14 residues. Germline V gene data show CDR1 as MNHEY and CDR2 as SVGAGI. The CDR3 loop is CASMFLDGDRKLFF. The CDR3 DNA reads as TGTGCCAGCATGTTTCTCGACGGAGATAGAAAACTGTTTTTT.

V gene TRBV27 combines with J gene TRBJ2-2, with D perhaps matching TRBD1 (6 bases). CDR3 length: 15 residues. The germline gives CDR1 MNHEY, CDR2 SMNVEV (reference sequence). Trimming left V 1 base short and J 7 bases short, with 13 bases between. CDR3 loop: CASSLLAGAGGELFF. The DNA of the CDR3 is TGTGCCAGCAGTTTATTGGCAGGGGCAGGCGGGGAGCTGTTTTTT.

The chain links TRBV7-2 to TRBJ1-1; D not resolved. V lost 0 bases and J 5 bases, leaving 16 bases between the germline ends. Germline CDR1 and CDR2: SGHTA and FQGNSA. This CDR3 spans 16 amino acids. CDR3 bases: TGTGCCAGCAGCTTAGCCGGAGGCGGGATTGGAACTGAAGCTTTCTTT. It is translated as CASSLAGGGIGTEAFF.

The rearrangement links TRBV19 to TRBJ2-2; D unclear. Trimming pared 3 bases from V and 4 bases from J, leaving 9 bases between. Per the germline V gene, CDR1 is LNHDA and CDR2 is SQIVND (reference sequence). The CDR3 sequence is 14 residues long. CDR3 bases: TGTGCCAGTAGTATCCTAGTAGCCACCGGGGAGCTGTTTTTT. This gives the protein CASSILVATGELFF.

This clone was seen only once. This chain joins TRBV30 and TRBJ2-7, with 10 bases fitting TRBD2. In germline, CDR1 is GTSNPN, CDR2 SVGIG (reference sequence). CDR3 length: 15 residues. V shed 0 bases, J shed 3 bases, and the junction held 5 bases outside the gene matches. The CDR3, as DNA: TGTGCCTGGAGTGTTAGCCTAGCGGGGGTCTACGAGCAGTACTTC. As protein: CAWSVSLAGVYEQYF.

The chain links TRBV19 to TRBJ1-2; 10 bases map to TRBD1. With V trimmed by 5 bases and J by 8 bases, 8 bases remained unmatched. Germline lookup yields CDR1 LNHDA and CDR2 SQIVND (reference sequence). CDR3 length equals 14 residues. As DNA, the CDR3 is TGTGCCAGTAGTTCACCGGGACAGGGGTTCGGCTACACCTTC. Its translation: CASSSPGQGFGYTF.

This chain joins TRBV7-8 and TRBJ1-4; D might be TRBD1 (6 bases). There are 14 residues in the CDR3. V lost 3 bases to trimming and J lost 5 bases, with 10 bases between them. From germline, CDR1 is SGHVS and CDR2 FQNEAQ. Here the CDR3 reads CASSFNRANEKLFF. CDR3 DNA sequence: TGTGCCAGCAGCTTCAACAGGGCAAATGAAAAACTGTTTTTT. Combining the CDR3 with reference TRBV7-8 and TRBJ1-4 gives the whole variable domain GAGVSQSPRYKVAKRGQDVALRCDPISGHVSLFWYQQALGQGPEFLTYFQNEAQLDKSGLPSDRFFAERPEGSVSTLKIQRTQQEDSAVYLCASSFNRANEKLFFGSGTQLSVL.

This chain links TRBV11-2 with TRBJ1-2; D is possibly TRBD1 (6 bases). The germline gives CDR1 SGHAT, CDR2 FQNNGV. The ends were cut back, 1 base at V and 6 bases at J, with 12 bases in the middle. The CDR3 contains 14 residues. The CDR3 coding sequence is TGTGCCAGCAGCTTAGCGTTGGGGGCCGATGGCTACACCTTC. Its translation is CASSLALGADGYTF.

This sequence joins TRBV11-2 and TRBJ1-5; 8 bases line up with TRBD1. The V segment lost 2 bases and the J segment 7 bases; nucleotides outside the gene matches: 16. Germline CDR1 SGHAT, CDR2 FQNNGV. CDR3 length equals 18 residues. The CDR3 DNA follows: TGTGCCAGCAGCTTAAGAGGGACCCGGACAGGGATAGGACAGCCCCAGCATTTT. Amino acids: CASSLRGTRTGIGQPQHF.

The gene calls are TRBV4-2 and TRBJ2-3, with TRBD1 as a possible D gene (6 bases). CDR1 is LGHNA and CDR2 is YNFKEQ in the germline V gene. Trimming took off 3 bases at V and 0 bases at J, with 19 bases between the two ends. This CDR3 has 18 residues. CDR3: CASSQGRQDPPSTDTQYF. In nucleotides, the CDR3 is TGTGCCAGCAGCCAGGGTCGACAGGACCCCCCTAGCACAGATACGCAGTATTTT.

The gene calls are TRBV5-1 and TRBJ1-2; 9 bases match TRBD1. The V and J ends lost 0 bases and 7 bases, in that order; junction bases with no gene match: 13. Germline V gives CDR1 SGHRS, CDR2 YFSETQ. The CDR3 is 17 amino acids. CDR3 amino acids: CASSLAPGGTGGFGYTF. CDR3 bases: TGCGCCAGCAGCTTGGCCCCGGGTGGTACAGGGGGCTTTGGCTACACCTTC. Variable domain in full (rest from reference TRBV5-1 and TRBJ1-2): KAGVTQTPRYLIKTRGQQVTLSCSPISGHRSVSWYQQTPGQGLQFLFEYFSETQRNKGNFPGRFSGRQFSNSRSEMNVSTLELGDSALYLCASSLAPGGTGGFGYTFGSGTRLTVV.

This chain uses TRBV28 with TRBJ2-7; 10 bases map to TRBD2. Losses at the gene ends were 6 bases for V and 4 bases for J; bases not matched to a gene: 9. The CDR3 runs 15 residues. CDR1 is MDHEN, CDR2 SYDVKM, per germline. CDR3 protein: CASSGRTSGKYEQYF. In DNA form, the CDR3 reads TGTGCCAGCAGCGGACGGACTAGCGGCAAGTACGAGCAGTACTTC.

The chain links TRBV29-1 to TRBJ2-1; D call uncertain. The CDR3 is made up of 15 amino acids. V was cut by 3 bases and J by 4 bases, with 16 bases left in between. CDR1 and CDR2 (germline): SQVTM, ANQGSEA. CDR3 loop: CSVDQAYRPYNEQFF. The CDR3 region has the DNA TGCAGCGTTGACCAGGCCTACCGACCATACAATGAGCAGTTCTTC.

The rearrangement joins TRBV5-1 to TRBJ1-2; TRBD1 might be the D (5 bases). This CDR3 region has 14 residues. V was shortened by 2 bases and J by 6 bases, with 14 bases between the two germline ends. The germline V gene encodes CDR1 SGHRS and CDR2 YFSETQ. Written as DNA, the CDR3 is TGCGCCAGCAGCTTAGGGGAGGCGTCCCATGGCTACACCTTC. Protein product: CASSLGEASHGYTF.

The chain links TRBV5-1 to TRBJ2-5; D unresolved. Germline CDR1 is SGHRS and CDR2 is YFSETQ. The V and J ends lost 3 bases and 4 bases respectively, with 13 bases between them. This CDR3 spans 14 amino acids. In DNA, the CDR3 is TGCGCCAGCAGCTCCCAAAGAGGTCGAGAGACCCAGTACTTC. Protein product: CASSSQRGRETQYF.

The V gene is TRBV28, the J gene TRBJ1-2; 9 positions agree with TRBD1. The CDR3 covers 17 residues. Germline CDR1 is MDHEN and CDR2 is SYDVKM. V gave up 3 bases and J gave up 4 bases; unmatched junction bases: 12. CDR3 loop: CASSFPGTGSRPYGYTF. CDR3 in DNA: TGTGCCAGCAGTTTCCCCGGGACAGGGAGCAGGCCCTATGGCTACACCTTC.

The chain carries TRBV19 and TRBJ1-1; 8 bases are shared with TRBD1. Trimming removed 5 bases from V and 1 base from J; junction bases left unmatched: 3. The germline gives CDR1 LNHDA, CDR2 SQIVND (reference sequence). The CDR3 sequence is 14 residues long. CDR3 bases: TGTGCCAGTAGTCCGGACAGGGCGAACACTGAAGCTTTCTTT. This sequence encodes CASSPDRANTEAFF.

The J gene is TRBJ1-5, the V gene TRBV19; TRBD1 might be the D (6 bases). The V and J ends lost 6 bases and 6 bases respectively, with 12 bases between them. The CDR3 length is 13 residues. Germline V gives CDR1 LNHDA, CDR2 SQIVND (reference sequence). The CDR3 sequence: CASRGGAGQPQHF. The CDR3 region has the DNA TGTGCCAGTAGAGGGGGGGCTGGTCAGCCCCAGCATTTT.

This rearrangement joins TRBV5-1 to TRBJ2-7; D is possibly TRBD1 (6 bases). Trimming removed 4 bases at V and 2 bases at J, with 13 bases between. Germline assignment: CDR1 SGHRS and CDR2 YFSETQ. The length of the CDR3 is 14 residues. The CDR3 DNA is TGCGCCAGCAGCGGAAACAGGGTACCCTACGAGCAGTACTTC. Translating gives CASSGNRVPYEQYF. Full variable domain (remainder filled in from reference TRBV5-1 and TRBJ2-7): KAGVTQTPRYLIKTRGQQVTLSCSPISGHRSVSWYQQTPGQGLQFLFEYFSETQRNKGNFPGRFSGRQFSNSRSEMNVSTLELGDSALYLCASSGNRVPYEQYFGPGTRLTVT.

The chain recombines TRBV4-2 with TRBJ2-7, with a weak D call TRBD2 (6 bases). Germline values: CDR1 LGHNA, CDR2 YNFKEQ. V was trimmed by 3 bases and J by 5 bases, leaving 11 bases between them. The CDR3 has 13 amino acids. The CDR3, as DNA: TGTGCCAGCAGCCATGGGGGGTTGGACGAGCAGTACTTC. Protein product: CASSHGGLDEQYF.

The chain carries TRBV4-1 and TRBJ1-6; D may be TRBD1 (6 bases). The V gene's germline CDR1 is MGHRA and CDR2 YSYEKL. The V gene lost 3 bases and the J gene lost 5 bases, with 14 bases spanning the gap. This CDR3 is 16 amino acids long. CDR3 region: CASSQGWTADNSPLHF. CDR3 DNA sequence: TGCGCCAGCAGCCAGGGGTGGACAGCCGATAATTCACCCCTCCACTTT.

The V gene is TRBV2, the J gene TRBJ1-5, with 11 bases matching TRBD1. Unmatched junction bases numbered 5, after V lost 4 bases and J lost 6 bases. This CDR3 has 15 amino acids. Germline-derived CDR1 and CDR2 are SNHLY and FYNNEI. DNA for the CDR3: TGTGCCAGCAGTGCCGGACAGGGGGCTAGTCAGCCCCAGCATTTT. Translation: CASSAGQGASQPQHF.